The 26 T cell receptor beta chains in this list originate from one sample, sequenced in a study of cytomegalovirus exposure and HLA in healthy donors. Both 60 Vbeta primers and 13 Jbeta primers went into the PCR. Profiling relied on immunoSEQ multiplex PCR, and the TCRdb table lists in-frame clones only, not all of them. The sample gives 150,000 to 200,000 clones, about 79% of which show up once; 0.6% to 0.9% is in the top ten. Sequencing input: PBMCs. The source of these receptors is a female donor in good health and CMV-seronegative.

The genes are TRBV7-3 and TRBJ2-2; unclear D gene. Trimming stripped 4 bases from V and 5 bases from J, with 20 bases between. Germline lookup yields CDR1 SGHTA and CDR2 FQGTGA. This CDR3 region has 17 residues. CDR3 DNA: TGTGCCAGCAGCTCCGGATATGAAGACGGGTCAACCGGGGAGCTGTTTTTT. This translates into CASSSGYEDGSTGELFF.

CDR3 loop: CASSASVGLAGGWSFF. CDR3 DNA sequence: TGTGCCAGCAGCGCCTCCGTCGGTCTGGCAGGGGGTTGGTCTTTCTTT. The chain is built from TRBV9 and TRBJ1-1; TRBD1 matches 7 bases. V lost 3 bases and J lost 12; bases outside the gene matches: 20. The germline CDR1 and CDR2 sequences are SGDLS and YYNGEE. This CDR3 region has 16 residues.

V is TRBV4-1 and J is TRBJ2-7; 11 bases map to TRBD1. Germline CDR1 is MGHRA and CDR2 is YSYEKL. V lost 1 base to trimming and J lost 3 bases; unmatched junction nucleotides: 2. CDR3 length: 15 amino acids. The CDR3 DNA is TGCGCCAGCAGCCAAGGGGACAGGGGGGTCTACGAGCAGTACTTC. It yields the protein CASSQGDRGVYEQYF.

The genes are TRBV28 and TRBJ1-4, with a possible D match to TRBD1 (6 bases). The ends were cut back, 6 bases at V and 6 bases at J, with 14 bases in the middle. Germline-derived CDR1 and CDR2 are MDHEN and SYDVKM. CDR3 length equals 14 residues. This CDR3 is CASSEQGTDEKLFF. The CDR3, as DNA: TGTGCCAGCAGCGAACAGGGAACGGATGAAAAACTGTTTTTT. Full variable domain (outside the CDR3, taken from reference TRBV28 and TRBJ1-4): DVKVTQSSRYLVKRTGEKVFLECVQDMDHENMFWYRQDPGLGLRLIYFSYDVKMKEKGDIPEGYSVSREKKERFSLILESASTNQTSMYLCASSEQGTDEKLFFGSGTQLSVL.

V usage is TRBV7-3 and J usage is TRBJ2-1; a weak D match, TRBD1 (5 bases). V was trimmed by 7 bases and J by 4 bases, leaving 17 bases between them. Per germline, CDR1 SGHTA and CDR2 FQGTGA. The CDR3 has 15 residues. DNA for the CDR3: TGTGCCAGCACCATGGGTTGGGGCGGATACAATGAGCAGTTCTTC. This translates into CASTMGWGGYNEQFF.

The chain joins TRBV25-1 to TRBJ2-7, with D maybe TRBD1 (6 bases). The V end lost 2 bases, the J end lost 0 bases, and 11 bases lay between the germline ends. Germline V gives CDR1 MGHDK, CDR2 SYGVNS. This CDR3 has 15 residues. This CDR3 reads CASSEGGHLSYEQYF. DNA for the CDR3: TGTGCCAGCAGTGAAGGGGGACACCTCTCCTACGAGCAGTACTTC.

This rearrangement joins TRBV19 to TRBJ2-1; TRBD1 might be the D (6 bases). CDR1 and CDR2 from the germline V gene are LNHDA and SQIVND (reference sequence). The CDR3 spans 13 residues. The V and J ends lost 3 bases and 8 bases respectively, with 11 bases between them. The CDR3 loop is CASSIGTNYEQFF. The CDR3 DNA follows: TGTGCCAGTAGTATCGGGACAAACTATGAGCAGTTCTTC.

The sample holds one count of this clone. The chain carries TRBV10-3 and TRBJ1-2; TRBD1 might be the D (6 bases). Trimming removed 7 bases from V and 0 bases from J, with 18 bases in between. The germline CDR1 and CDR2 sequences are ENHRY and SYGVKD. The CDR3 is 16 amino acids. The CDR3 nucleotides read TGTGCCATCAAGGGGGGGCCCCTAATAGCTAACTATGGCTACACCTTC. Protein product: CAIKGGPLIANYGYTF.

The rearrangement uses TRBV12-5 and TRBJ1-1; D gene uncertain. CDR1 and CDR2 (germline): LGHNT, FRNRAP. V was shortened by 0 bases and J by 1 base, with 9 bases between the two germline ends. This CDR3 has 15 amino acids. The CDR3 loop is CASGLVLSGNTEAFF. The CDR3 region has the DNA TGTGCTAGTGGTTTGGTCCTCTCCGGGAACACTGAAGCTTTCTTT.

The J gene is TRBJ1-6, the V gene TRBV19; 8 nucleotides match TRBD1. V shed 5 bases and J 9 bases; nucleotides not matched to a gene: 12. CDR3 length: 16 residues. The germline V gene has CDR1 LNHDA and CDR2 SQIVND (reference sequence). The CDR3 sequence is CASSPLRGRGRSPLHF. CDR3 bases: TGTGCCAGTAGTCCACTACGGGGCAGGGGGCGTTCACCCCTCCACTTT.

In DNA form, the CDR3 reads TGTGCCAGCAGTCCCACAAATTCAAACAGGGGAGATACGCAGTATTTT. Translating gives CASSPTNSNRGDTQYF. V is TRBV27 and J is TRBJ2-3; 7 positions agree with TRBD1. This CDR3 is built from 16 residues. Unmatched junction bases numbered 13, after V lost 5 bases and J lost 5 bases. Germline values: CDR1 MNHEY, CDR2 SMNVEV (reference sequence).

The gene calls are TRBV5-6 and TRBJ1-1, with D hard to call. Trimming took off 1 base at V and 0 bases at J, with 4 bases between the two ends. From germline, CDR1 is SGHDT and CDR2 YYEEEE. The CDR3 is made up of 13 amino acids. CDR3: CASSLPMNTEAFF. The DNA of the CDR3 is TGTGCCAGCAGCTTGCCCATGAACACTGAAGCTTTCTTT. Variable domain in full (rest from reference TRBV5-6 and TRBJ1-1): DAGVTQSPTHLIKTRGQQVTLRCSPKSGHDTVSWYQQALGQGPQFIFQYYEEEERQRGNFPDRFSGHQFPNYSSELNVNALLLGDSALYLCASSLPMNTEAFFGQGTRLTVV.

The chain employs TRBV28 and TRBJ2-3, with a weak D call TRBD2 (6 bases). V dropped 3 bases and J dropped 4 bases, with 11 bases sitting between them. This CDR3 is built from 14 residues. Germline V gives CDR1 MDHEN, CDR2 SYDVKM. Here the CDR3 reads CASSFIGEADTQYF. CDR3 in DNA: TGTGCCAGCAGTTTCATAGGGGAGGCAGATACGCAGTATTTT.

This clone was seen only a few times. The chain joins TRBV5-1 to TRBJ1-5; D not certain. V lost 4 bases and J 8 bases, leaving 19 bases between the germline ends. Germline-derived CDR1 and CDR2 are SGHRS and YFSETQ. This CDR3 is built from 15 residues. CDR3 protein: CASSRYPGSGEPQHF. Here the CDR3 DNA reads TGCGCCAGCAGCAGGTATCCGGGGTCCGGGGAGCCCCAGCATTTT.

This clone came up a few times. The CDR3 is CASSHTLAGGRGNEQFF. CDR3 bases: TGTGCCAGCAGCCACACATTAGCGGGGGGGCGAGGGAATGAGCAGTTCTTC. The rearrangement links TRBV5-6 to TRBJ2-1, with TRBD2 matching over 11 bases. V dropped 4 bases and J dropped 7; count of bases not matched to a gene: 13. Germline CDR1 SGHDT, CDR2 YYEEEE. The CDR3 has 17 residues.

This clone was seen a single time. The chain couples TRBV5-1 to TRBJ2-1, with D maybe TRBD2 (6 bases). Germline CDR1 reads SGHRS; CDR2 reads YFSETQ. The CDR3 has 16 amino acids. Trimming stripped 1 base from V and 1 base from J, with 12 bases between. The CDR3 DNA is TGCGCCAGCAGCTTGCGGGGGACCTTTTCCTACAATGAGCAGTTCTTC. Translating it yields CASSLRGTFSYNEQFF.

The CDR3 DNA reads as TGTGCCAGCAGCACAGGTACTAGCGGGGTCTCCTACAATGAGCAGTTCTTC. Translated: CASSTGTSGVSYNEQFF. This sequence joins TRBV5-4 and TRBJ2-1, with TRBD2 matching 10 bases. The CDR3 loop spans 17 amino acids. The trim removed 4 bases at V and 0 bases at J, leaving 7 bases unmatched. The germline V gene has CDR1 SGHNT and CDR2 YYREEE (reference sequence).

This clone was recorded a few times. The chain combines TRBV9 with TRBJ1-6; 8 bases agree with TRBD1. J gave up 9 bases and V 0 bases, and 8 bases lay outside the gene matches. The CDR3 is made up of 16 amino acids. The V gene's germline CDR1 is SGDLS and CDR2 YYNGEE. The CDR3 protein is CASSVERGQGGSPLHF. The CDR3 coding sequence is TGTGCCAGCAGCGTAGAAAGAGGACAGGGTGGTTCACCCCTCCACTTT.

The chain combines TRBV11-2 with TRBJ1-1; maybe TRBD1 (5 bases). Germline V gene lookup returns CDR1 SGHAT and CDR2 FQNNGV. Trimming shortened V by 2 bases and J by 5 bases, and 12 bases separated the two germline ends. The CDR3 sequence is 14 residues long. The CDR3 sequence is CASSLMSRVTEAFF. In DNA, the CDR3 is TGTGCCAGCAGCTTAATGTCCAGGGTAACTGAAGCTTTCTTT.

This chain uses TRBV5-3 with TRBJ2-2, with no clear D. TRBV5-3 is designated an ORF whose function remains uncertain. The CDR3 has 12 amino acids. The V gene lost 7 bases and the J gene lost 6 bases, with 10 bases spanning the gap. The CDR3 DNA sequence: TGTGCCAGAGGCCGAGGATCCGGGGAGCTGTTTTTT. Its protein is CARGRGSGELFF.

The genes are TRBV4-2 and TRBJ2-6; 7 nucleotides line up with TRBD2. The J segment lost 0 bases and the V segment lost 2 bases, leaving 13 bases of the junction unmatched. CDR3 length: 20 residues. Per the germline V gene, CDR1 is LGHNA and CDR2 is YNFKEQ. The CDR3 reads CASSQLRRDGRSSGANVLTF. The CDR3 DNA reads TGTGCCAGCAGCCAACTACGCCGGGACGGGAGGAGCTCTGGGGCCAACGTCCTGACTTTC.

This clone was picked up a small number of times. In DNA form, the CDR3 reads TGTGCCAGCAGCCCACAGGGGGGGCTTCGAGAAAAACTGTTTTTT. Translating gives CASSPQGGLREKLFF. The chain has TRBV4-2 and TRBJ1-4, with 8 bases lining up with TRBD1. CDR3 length: 15 amino acids. V dropped 4 bases and J dropped 8; count of bases not matched to a gene: 9. Germline-derived CDR1 and CDR2 are LGHNA and YNFKEQ.

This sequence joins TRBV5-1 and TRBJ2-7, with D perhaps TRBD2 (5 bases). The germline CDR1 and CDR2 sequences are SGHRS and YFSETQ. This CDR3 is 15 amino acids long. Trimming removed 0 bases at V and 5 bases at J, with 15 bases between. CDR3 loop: CASSLGPTGRNEQYF. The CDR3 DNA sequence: TGCGCCAGCAGCTTGGGGCCTACGGGAAGGAACGAGCAGTACTTC.

The CDR3 spells CASSKGKGALSYEQYF. The CDR3 region has the DNA TGTGCCAGCAGCAAAGGGAAAGGGGCCCTATCCTACGAGCAGTACTTC. The chain recombines TRBV21-1 with TRBJ2-7; the table's D call of TRBD1 was not tested on the DNA. TRBV21-1 is tagged as a pseudogene. The CDR3 is made up of 16 amino acids.

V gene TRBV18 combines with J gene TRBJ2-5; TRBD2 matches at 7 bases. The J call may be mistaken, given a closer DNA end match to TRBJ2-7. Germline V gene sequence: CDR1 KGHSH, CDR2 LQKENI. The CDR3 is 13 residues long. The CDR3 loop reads CASSRGTTYEQYF. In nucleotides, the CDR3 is TGTGCCAGCTCACGCGGGACTACCTACGAGCAGTACTTC.

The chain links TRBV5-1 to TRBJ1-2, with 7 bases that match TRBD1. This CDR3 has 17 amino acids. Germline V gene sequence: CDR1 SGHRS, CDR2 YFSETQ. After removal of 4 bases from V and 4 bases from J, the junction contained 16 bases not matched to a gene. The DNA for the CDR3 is TGCGCCAGCAGCCCGGACGAGGGGCAGGGGGGCGCCTATGGCTACACCTTC. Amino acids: CASSPDEGQGGAYGYTF.